This T cell receptor (beta chain) was recovered during a study of blood T cell repertoires in COVID-19. At the level of the study: Sites across the United States, Italy and Spain contributed samples from acute and convalescent COVID-19.

The ends lost 5 bases at V and 6 bases at J; junction bases unmatched: 6. Germline V gene lookup returns CDR1 MNHEY and CDR2 SMNVEV (reference sequence). The CDR3 spans 13 residues. Repertoires were generated with immunoSEQ multiplex PCR, while TCRdb's copy carries only in-frame clones and drops some. Of 120,000 to 150,000 clones listed, about 88% are singletons. The gene calls are TRBV27 and TRBJ1-2, with TRBD1 matching 7 bases. This clonotype was obtained from a man in his fifties with active or convalescent COVID-19. Sequenced: peripheral blood. This CDR3 reads CASSTTGTHGYTF. The CDR3 nucleotides read TGTGCCAGCAGTACGACAGGGACTCATGGCTACACCTTC.